Detailed here is one T cell receptor (beta chain). This clonotype showed up many times. Its antigen remains unidentified. Base qualities are missing; no much larger clone stands one base away. The library was generated by 5' RACE. Sequencing relied on an Illumina HiSeq 2500. A second PCR of about 6 to 12 cycles was run with a J-beta primer mix and a sample-barcoded 5' primer. Each TCR beta cDNA molecule received a unique molecular identifier from a template-switch 5' adaptor carrying 12 random nucleotides. At least 2.5 million CDR3-containing paired-end reads were obtained from each sample. First-strand cDNA was synthesized from all RNA with the Mint cDNA synthesis kit, primed by a TRBC-specific oligonucleotide. All cDNA was treated with uracil-DNA glycosylase and then went through a first 18-cycle PCR with the universal primers M1SS and BC2_uni_R. For the original study's pipeline: For normalization, 1 million high-quality reads, each with a distinct molecular identifier, were randomly selected from each sample. Reads with shared molecular identifiers were discarded instead of being binned into consensus sequences. CDR3 identification, clonotype clustering and error correction used MiTCR with a Q25 quality threshold and the strictest error-elimination algorithm. A nonparametric unseen species model using Euler transformation provided a lower-bound estimate of total TCR beta diversity. Starting from the raw public reads, TCRdb applied fastp trimming at Q25, assembled clones with MiXCR and retained in-frame beta chains. Identical CDR3 proteins give one entry, which carries the most common genes and DNA. For this entry, the V and J calls and clone size follow TCRdb and not the study's own pipeline. The sample table shows some 1.1 million distinct CDR3 sequences, and roughly two fifths are seen once. Around 14% of the sample belongs to the ten largest clones.

This sample was taken from a study of blood T cells in healthy people across ages (dated by TCRdb to about 2015). About the full investigation: In model experiments, roughly one uniquely barcoded TCR beta cDNA molecule per two T cells was captured by template switching. To track age-related changes in TCR beta repertoire diversity, the study relied on deep sequencing normalized with unique cDNA molecular identifiers. The donors were divided into four age groups: young (average approximately 17 years), middle-aged (approximately 41), aged (about 61) and long-lived (roughly 82). To avoid experimental bias, donors of different ages were spread randomly across the sequencing lanes. Using the same blood draw, the study looked at two additional independent replicas of 1 million unique cDNA reads for two donors, one aged 18 to 30 and the other aged 80 or older.

The donors were roughly 39 Caucasian individuals from Russia, aged roughly 6 to 100 years, who were systemically healthy. Ten milliliters of peripheral blood were drawn from each donor into EDTA-treated Vacutainer tubes. PBMCs were isolated by Ficoll-Paque density-gradient centrifugation, with at least 6 million obtained per sample. Trizol reagent was used to extract total RNA from PBMCs, with at least 6 micrograms per sample. Naive CD45RAhigh/CD27high T cell percentages were measured by flow cytometry on a PBMC aliquot from every donor. The junction shows trimming of 4 bases on V and 6 bases on J, and the gene matches do not reach 6 bases of it. The CDR3 runs 16 amino acids, cysteine and phenylalanine included. Only the CDR3 region is kept as DNA, spanning 48 bases read in frame from base 1. Overall study outcomes, separate from this receptor: Because the CMV infection status of the donors was unknown, age-related changes in expanded clonotypes may potentially have been confounded. Estimates of total diversity based on one million sequenced T cells were considered lower bounds and underestimates. Bulk unsorted PBMC profiling prevented conclusive comparison of naive and antigen-experienced compartments. The long-lived group showed more naive CD4+ T cells, fewer expanded clones and increased TCR diversity than the aged group, suggesting age selection. As age increased, observed TCR beta diversity per million T cells dropped in a roughly linear way, and a significant reduction was already evident by age 40. There was a strong correlation between observed TCR beta diversity and the percentage of naive T cells measured by flow cytometry.

The TCR comes from a man between 18 and 29 years old in good health. The sequencing sample was made of blood. The chain is assembled from TRBV12-3 or TRBV12-4 and TRBJ2-1; 13 of the junction bases match TRBD2. CDR3 sequence: CASSSNGLAGVNEQFF. The nucleotide sequence is TGTGCCAGCAGTTCCAACGGACTAGCGGGGGTCAATGAGCAGTTCTTC.